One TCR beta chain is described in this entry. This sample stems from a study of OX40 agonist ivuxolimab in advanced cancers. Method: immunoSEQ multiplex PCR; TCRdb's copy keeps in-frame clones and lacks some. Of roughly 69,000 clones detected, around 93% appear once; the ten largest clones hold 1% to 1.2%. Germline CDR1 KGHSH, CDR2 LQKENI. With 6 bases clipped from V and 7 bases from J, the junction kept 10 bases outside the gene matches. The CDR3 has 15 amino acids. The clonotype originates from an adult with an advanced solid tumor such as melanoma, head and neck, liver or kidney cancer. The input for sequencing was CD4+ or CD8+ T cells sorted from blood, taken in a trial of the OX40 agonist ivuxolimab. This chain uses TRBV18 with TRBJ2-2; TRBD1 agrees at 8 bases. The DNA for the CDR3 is TGTGCCAGCTCTCCCCAGCAGGGGGCTGACGGGGAGCTGTTTTTT. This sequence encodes CASSPQQGADGELFF.